The source of this TCR beta chain is a study of T cell responses to AZD1222 COVID-19 vaccine. Regarding the study as a whole: Spike-specific TCRs gained breadth and depth after people received two AZD1222 doses. The donors showed a predominance of white British ancestry and of females, with possible underestimation of clonal diversity. Across the whole spike, CD4 TCRs peaked at regions 160-218 and 743-854.

CDR3 length equals 15 residues. The germline gives CDR1 ENHRY, CDR2 SYGVKD. Trimming left V 7 bases short and J 1 base short, with 14 bases between. In regard to this clone: Its antigen remains unknown.

Produced via immunoSEQ multiplex PCR; TCRdb's table is partial and in-frame only. Here the sample spans 150,000 to 200,000 clones, about 86% being singletons. Analysis merged second doses at about 4 or about 12 weeks. The material sequenced was peripheral blood, taken 28 days after the second AZD1222 dose. The V call is TRBV10-3, the J call TRBJ2-1; D may be TRBD2 (6 bases). The sequence came from an adult who received the AZD1222 COVID-19 vaccine. The CDR3, as DNA: TGTGCCATCACCTCAGGCGGGGCTTCCTACAATGAGCAGTTCTTC. Protein: CAITSGGASYNEQFF.